This T cell receptor (beta chain) was identified during a study of T cells in Graves' hyperthyroidism and ophthalmopathy. General study points: Model output signaled ophthalmopathy a median about seven months ahead of onset.

Amplification targeted TCR beta CDR3 regions from RNA transcripts. First-round RT-PCR of the TCR CDR3 relied on the HTBI primer set. TCRdb re-called the multiplex PCR reads with MiXCR, one entry per CDR3 protein. The sample lists roughly 300,000 distinct CDR3 sequences, around 14% occurring once. This clonotype was recorded many times. Its antigen is undetermined. Newly diagnosed hyperthyroidism patients aged 18 to 65 years had disease lasting under 2 months. PBMCs were collected from an approximately 10 ml volume of fresh peripheral blood. This CDR3 has 15 amino acids. Trimming cost V 2 bases and J 2 bases, with 9 bases left between them. Germline CDR1 and CDR2: MNHEY and SMNVEV (reference sequence).

The chain employs TRBV27 and TRBJ2-2; D uncertain. The sequence derives from a woman in her twenties or thirties with Graves' hyperthyroidism. Sequencing was done on a sample of blood. The CDR3 protein is CASSLTEPNTGELFF. CDR3 bases: TGTGCCAGCAGTTTAACGGAACCTAACACCGGGGAGCTGTTTTTT.